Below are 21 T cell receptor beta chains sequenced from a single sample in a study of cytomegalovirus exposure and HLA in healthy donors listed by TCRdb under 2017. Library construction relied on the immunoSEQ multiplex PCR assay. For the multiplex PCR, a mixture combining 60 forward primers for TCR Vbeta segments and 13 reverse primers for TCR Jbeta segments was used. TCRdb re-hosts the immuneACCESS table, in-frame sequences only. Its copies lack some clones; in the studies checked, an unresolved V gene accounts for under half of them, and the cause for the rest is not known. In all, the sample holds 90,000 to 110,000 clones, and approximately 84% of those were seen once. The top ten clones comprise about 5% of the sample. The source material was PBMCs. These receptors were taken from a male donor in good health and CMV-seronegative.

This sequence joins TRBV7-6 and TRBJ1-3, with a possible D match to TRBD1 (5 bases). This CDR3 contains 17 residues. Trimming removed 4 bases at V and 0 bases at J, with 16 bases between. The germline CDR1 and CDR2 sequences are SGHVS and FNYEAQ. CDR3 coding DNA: TGTGCCAGCAGCTCCCGGGGGAGTCAGCTCTCTGGAAACACCATATATTTT. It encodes CASSSRGSQLSGNTIYF.

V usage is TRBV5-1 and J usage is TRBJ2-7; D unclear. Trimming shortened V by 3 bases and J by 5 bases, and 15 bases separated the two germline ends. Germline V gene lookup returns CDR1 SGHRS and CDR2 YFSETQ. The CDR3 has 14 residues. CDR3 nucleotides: TGCGCCAGCAGCTCCGCCGGCGGTTATGACGAGCAGTACTTC. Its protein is CASSSAGGYDEQYF.

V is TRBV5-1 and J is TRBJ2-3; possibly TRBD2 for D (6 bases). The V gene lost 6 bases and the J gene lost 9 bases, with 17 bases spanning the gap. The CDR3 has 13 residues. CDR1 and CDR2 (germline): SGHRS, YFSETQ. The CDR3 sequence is CASNPAGLGTQYF. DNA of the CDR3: TGCGCCAGCAACCCCGCGGGGTTAGGGACGCAGTATTTT.

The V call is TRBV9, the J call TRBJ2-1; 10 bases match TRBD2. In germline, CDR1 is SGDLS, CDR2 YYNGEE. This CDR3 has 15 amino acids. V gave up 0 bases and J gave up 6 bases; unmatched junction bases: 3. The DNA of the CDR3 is TGTGCCAGCAGCGTAGGAACTAGCGGGATCAATGAGCAGTTCTTC. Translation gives CASSVGTSGINEQFF.

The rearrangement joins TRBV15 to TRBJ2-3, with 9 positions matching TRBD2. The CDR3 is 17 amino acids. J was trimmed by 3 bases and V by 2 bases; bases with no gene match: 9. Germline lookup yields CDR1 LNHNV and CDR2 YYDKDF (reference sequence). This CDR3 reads CATSRFRGLAGTDTQYF. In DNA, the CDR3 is TGTGCCACCAGCAGATTCCGAGGGCTAGCGGGAACAGATACGCAGTATTTT.

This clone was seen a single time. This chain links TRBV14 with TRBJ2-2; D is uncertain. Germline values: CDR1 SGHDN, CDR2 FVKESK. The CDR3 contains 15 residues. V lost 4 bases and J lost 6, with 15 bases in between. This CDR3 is CASSPSGLVPGELFF. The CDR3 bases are TGTGCCAGCAGCCCGTCAGGCCTGGTACCCGGGGAGCTGTTTTTT. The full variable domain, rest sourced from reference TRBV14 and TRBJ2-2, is EAGVTQFPSHSVIEKGQTVTLRCDPISGHDNLYWYRRVMGKEIKFLLHFVKESKQDESGMPNNRFLAERTGGTYSTLKVQPAELEDSGVYFCASSPSGLVPGELFFGEGSRLTVL.

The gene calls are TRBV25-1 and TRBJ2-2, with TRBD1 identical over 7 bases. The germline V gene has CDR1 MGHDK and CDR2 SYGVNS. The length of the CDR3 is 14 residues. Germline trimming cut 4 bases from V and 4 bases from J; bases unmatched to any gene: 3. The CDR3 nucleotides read TGTGCCAGCAGTGCGGACAGGTTCACCGGGGAGCTGTTTTTT. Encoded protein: CASSADRFTGELFF.

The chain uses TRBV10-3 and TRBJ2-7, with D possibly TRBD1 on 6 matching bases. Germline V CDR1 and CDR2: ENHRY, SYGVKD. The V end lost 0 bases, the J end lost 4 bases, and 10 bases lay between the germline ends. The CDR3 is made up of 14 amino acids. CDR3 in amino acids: CAISESGGGYEQYF. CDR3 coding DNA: TGTGCCATCAGTGAGTCAGGGGGTGGGTACGAGCAGTACTTC.

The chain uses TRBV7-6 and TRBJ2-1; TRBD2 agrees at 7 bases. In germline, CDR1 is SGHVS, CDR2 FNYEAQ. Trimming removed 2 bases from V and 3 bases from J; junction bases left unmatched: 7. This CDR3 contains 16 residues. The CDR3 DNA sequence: TGTGCCAGCAGCTTAAGTACGGCGGGAGTCTACAATGAGCAGTTCTTC. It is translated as CASSLSTAGVYNEQFF.

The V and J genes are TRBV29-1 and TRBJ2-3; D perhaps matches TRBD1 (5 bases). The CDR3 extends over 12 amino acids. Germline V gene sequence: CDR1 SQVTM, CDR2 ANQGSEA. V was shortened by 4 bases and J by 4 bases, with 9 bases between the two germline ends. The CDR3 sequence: CSVVPRADTQYF. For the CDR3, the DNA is TGCAGCGTTGTCCCCAGGGCAGATACGCAGTATTTT.

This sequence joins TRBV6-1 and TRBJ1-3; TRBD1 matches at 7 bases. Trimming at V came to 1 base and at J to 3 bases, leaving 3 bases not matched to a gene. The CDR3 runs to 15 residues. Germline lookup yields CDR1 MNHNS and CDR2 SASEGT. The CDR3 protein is CASSEGGTVGNTIYF. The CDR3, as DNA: TGTGCCAGCAGTGAAGGGGGGACAGTTGGAAACACCATATATTTT.

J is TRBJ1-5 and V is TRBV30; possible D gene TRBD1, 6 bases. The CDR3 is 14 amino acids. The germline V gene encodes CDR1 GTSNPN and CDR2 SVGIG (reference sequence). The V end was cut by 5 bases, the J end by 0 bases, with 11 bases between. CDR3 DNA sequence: TGTGCCTGGTGGGGGGGCGGTAGCAATCAGCCCCAGCATTTT. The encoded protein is CAWWGGGSNQPQHF.

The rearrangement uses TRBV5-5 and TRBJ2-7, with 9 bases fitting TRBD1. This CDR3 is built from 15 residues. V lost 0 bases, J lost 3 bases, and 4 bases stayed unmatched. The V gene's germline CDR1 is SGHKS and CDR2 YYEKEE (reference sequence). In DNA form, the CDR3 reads TGTGCCAGCAGCTTGGTGACAGGGGGGTTCTACGAGCAGTACTTC. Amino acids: CASSLVTGGFYEQYF. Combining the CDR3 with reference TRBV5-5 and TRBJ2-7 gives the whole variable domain DAGVTQSPTHLIKTRGQQVTLRCSPISGHKSVSWYQQVLGQGPQFIFQYYEKEERGRGNFPDRFSARQFPNYSSELNVNALLLGDSALYLCASSLVTGGFYEQYFGPGTRLTVT.

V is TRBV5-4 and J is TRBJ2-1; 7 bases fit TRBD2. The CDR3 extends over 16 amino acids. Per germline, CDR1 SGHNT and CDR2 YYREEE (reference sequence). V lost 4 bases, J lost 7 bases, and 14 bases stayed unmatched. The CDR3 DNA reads TGTGCCAGCAGCCCAAAGCGGGATCTAAGTTCAAATGAGCAGTTCTTC. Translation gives CASSPKRDLSSNEQFF.

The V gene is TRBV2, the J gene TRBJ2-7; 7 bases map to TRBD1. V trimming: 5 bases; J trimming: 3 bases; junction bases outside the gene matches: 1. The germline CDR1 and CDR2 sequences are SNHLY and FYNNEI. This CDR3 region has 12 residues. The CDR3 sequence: CASSWTGYEQYF. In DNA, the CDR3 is TGTGCCAGCAGTTGGACAGGCTACGAGCAGTACTTC. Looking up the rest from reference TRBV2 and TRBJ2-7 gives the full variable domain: EPEVTQTPSHQVTQMGQEVILRCVPISNHLYFYWYRQILGQKVEFLVSFYNNEISEKSEIFDDQFSVERPDGSNFTLKIRSTKLEDSAMYFCASSWTGYEQYFGPGTRLTVT.

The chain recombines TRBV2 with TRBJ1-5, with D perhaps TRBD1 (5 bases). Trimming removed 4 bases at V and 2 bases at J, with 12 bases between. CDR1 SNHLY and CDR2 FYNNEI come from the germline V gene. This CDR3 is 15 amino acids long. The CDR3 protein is CASSAGRVGNQPQHF. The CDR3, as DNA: TGTGCCAGCAGTGCCGGCAGGGTGGGCAATCAGCCCCAGCATTTT.

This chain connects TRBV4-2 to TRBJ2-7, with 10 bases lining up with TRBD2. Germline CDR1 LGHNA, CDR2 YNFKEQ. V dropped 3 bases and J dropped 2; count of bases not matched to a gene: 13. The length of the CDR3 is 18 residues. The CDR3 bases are TGTGCCAGCAGCCACCTGGCCCTAGCGGGAGCCTCAGCCTACGAGCAGTACTTC. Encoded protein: CASSHLALAGASAYEQYF.

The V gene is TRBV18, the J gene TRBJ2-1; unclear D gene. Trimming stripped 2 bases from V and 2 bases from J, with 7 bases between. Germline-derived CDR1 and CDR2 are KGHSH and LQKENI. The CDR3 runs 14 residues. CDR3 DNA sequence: TGTGCCAGCTCACCAAATCTTGCCTACAATGAGCAGTTCTTC. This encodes CASSPNLAYNEQFF.

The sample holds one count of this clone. CDR3: CASKKTGIDEQYF. The CDR3 region has the DNA TGTGCCAGCAAAAAGACAGGTATCGACGAGCAGTACTTC. The genes are TRBV5-4 and TRBJ2-7; TRBD1 might be the D (6 bases). With 6 bases removed from V and 5 bases from J, the gap between germline ends came to 15 bases. CDR3 length equals 13 residues. Germline V lookup: CDR1 SGHNT, CDR2 YYREEE (reference sequence).

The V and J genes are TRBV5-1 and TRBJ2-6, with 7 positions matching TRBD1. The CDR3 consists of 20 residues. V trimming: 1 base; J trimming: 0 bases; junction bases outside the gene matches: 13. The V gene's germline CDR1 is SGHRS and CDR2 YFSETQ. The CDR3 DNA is TGCGCCAGCAGCTTGAGAGGACAGGTGTCTCCTTACTCTGGGGCCAACGTCCTGACTTTC. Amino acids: CASSLRGQVSPYSGANVLTF.

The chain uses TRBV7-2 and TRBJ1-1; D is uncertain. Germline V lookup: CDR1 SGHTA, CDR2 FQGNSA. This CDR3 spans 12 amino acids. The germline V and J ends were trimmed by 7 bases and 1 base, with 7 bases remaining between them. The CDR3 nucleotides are TGTGCCAGCACAACAAGGAACACTGAAGCTTTCTTT. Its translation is CASTTRNTEAFF.